This TCR beta chain was captured in a study of shared clonotypes between healthy human individuals. As to this clone: The antigen remains unidentified.

The CDR3 is made up of 13 amino acids. The V and J ends lost 9 bases and 0 bases respectively, with 10 bases between them. Germline V gene data show CDR1 as SGHRS and CDR2 as YFSETQ. Study-wide results and caveats: What rarefaction showed was incomplete sorted-subset sequencing despite large depth. Non-shared clonotypes had lower generation probabilities than clonotypes shared by all four sorted-subset donors.

Data came from immunoSEQ multiplex PCR; TCRdb stores just in-frame clones and leaves some out. The sample carries hundreds of thousands of clones, around 97% recorded once. Sample: naive CD4+ T cells sorted from blood. The subset is: CD45RA+ positively selected. The chain combines TRBV5-1 with TRBJ2-1; D is ambiguous. The TCR comes from a young woman in good health. CDR3 sequence: CATALASYNEQFF. DNA for the CDR3: TGCGCCACTGCCCTGGCCTCCTACAATGAGCAGTTCTTC.